This T cell receptor beta chain emerged from a study of beta chain features in type 1 diabetes. Germline assignment: CDR1 MDHEN and CDR2 SYDVKM. V dropped 6 bases and J dropped 1 base, with 10 bases sitting between them. The CDR3 runs 13 residues. Cells sorted by CD45RO/CCR7/CD25/CD127/CD95/CD27 comprised CD4+ naive, central memory, regulatory and stem cell-like memory cells. The whole isolated RNA underwent reverse transcription, so sequencing captured expressed TCRB transcripts. It was found that naive, central memory and regulatory T cell samples averaged roughly 3.5 million reads. Data came from immunoSEQ multiplex PCR; TCRdb stores just in-frame clones and leaves some out. The sample has 25,000 to 30,000 clones; roughly 50% are singletons. A word on this clone: Its matching antigen is unknown.

Study-wide results and caveats: PCR might preferentially amplify shorter templates, equally in patients and controls. Still unanswered here is whether HLA type influences TCRB rearrangement. Moderate yet significant TCRB CDR3 shortening was seen in Type 1 diabetes patients in all four CD4+ subsets.

This rearrangement joins TRBV28 to TRBJ2-7, with a tentative D call TRBD1 (6 bases). This TCR derives from a woman under 30 with type 1 diabetes. The sample comprised Tregs from blood. CDR3 loop: CASRNTGSYEQYF. CDR3 DNA sequence: TGTGCCAGCAGAAACACAGGGTCCTACGAGCAGTACTTC.